The clone carrying this T cell receptor (beta chain) was found once. Sequencing used immunoSEQ multiplex PCR; TCRdb keeps in-frame clones, though not all of them. The profile shows 300,000 to 400,000 clones, under 90% of them singletons. The sample is drawn from a study of blood T cell repertoires in COVID-19. There are 13 residues in the CDR3. Germline V gene sequence: CDR1 SGDLS, CDR2 YYNGEE. Trimming took off 4 bases at V and 3 bases at J, with 10 bases between the two ends. The specimen sequenced was PBMCs or T cells enriched from blood (not recorded which). The sequence derives from a man between 60 and 75 years old who had recovered from COVID-19. The rearrangement uses TRBV9 and TRBJ1-2; D is undetermined. The CDR3 DNA reads as TGTGCCAGCAGCTCACAGCCGGACTATGGCTACACCTTC. It translates to CASSSQPDYGYTF. Full variable domain (rest looked up from reference TRBV9 and TRBJ1-2): DSGVTQTPKHLITATGQRVTLRCSPRSGDLSVYWYQQSLDQGLQFLIQYYNGEERAKGNILERFSAQQFPDLHSELNLSSLELGDSALYFCASSSQPDYGYTFGSGTRLTVV.